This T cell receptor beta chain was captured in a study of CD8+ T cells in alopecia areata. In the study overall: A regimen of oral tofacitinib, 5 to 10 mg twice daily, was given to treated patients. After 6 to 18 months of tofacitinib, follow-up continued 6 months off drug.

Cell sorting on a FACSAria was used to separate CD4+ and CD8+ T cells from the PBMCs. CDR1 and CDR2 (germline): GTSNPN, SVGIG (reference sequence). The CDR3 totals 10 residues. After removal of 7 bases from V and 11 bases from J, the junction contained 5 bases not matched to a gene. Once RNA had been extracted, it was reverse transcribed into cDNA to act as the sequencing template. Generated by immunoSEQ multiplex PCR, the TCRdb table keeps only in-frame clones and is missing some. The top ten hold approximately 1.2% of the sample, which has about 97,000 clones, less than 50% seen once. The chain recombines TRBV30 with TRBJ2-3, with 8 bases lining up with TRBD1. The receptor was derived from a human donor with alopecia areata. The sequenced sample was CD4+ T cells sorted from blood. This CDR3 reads CAYRQGKQYF. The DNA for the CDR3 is TGTGCCTACCGACAGGGGAAGCAGTATTTT.